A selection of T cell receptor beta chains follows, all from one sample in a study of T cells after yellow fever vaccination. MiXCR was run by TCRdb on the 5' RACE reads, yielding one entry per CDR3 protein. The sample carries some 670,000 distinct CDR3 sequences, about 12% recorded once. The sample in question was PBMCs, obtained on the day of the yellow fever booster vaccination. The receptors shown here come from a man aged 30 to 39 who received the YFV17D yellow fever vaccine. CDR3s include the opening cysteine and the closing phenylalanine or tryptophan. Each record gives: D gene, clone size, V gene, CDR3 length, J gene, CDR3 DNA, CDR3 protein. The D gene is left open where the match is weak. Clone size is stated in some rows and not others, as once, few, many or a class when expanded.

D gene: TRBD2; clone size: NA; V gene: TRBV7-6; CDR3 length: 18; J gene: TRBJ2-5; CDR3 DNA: TGTGCCAGCAGCCTCCGGATGGTGGCTAGCGGGAATGCTGAGACCCAGTACTTC; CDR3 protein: CASSLRMVASGNAETQYF
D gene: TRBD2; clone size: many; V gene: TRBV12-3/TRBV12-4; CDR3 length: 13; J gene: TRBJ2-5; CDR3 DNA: TGTGCCAGCAGTCTATGGGGAGGGGAGACCCAGTACTTC; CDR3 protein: CASSLWGGETQYF
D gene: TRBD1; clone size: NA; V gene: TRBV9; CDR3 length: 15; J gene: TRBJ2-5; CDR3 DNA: TGTGCCAGCAGCGTGACGGGGACAGCCTGGGAGACCCAGTACTTC; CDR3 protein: CASSVTGTAWETQYF
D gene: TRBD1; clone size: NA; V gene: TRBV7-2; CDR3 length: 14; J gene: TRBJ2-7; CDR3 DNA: TGTGCCAGCAGACTCAGGACAGGAACCTACGAGCAGTACTTC; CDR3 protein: CASRLRTGTYEQYF
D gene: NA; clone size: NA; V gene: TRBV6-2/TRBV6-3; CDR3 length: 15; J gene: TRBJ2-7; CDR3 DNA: TGTGCCAGCAGTTACTCGGAGGGGGTATCCTACGAGCAGTACTTC; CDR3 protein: CASSYSEGVSYEQYF
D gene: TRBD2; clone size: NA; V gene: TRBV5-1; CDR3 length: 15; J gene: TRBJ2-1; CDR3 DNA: TGCGCCAGCAGCTTGGGCTTGGGACTAGCGGATGAGCAGTTCTTC; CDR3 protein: CASSLGLGLADEQFF
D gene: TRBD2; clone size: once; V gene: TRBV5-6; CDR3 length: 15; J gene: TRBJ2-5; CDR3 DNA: TGTGCCAGCAGCATACCACTAGCGGGAGGCCAGACCCAGTACTTC; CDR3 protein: CASSIPLAGGQTQYF
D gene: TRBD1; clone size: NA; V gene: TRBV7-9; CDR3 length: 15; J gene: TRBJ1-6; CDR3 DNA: TGTGCCAGCAGCCCAAGGGACAGAACGGGGTCACCCCTCCACTTT; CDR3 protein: CASSPRDRTGSPLHF
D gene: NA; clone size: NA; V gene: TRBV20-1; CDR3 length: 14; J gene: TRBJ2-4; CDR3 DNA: TGCAGTGCTCCGAGGGGGACGGCCAAAAACATTCAGTACTTC; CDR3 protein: CSAPRGTAKNIQYF
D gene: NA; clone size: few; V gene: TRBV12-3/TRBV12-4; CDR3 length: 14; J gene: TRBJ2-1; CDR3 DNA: TGTGCCAGCAGTACCGAGGGACTGATTTTTGGGCAGTTCTTC; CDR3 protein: CASSTEGLIFGQFF
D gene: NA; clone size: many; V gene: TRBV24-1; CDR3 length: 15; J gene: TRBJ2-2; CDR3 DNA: TGTGCCTTAGCGACCGGGACAACGAACACCGGGGAGCTGTTTTTT; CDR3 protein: CALATGTTNTGELFF
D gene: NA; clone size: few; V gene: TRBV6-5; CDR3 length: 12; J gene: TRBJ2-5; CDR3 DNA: TGTGCCAGCAGGCAAACGCAGGAGACCCAGTACTTC; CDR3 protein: CASRQTQETQYF
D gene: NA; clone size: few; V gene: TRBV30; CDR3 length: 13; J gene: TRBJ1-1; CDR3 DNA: TGTGCCTGGAGTACGGGAGTGAACACTGAAGCTTTCTTT; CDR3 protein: CAWSTGVNTEAFF
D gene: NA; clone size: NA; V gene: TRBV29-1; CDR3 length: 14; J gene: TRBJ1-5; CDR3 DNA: TGCAGCGCCTTGATAGGAAGAGAGAATCAGCCCCAGCATTTT; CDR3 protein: CSALIGRENQPQHF
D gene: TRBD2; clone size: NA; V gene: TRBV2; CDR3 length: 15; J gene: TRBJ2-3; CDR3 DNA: TGTGCCAGCAGAGAAACCCTAGCGGGCACAGATACGCAGTATTTT; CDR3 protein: CASRETLAGTDTQYF
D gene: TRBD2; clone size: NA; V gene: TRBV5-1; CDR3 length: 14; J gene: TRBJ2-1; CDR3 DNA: TGCGCCAGCAGGGCAGCGGGAATGTACGGTGAGCAGTTCTTC; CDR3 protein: CASRAAGMYGEQFF
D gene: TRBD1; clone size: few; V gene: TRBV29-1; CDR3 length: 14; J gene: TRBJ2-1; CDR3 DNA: TGCAGCGTTCCCGGGGACAGGGCGCGGAATGAGCAGTTCTTC; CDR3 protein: CSVPGDRARNEQFF
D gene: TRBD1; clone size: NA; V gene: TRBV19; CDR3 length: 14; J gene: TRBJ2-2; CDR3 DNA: TGTGCCAGTATAAAGACAGGGGGCCCCGGGGAGCTGTTTTTT; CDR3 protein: CASIKTGGPGELFF
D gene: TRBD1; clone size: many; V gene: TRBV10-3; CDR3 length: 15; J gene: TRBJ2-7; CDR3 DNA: TGTGCCATCAGTGAGTCGGGACAGGGAAGCTACGAGCAGTACTTC; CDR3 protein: CAISESGQGSYEQYF
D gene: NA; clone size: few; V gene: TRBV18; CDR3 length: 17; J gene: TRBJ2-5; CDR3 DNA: TGTGCCAGCTCACCACCAGGACAGCAGAGGATGGGAGAGACCCAGTACTTC; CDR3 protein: CASSPPGQQRMGETQYF
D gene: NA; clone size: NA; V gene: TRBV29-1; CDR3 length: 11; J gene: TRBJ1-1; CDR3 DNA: TGCAGCGTTTATGGTCGCACTGAAGCTTTCTTT; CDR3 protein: CSVYGRTEAFF
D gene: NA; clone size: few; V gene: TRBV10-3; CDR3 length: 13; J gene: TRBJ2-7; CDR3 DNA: TGTGCCATCAGTGAAGACTCAGCCTACGAGCAGTACTTC; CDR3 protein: CAISEDSAYEQYF